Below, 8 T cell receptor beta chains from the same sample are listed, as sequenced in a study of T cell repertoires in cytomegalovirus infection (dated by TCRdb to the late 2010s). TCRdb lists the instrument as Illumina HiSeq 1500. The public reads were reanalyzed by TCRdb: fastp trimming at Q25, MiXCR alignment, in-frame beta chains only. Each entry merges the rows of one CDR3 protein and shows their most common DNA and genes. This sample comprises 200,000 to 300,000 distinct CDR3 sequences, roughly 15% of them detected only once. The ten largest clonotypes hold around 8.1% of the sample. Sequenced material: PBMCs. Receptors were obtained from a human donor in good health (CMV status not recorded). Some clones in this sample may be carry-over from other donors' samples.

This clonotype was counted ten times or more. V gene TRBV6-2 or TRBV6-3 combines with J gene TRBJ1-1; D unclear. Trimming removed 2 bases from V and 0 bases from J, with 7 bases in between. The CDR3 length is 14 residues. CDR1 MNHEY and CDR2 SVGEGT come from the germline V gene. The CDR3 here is CASSYRVMNTEAFF. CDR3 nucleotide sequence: TGTGCCAGCAGTTACAGGGTAATGAACACTGAAGCTTTCTTT.

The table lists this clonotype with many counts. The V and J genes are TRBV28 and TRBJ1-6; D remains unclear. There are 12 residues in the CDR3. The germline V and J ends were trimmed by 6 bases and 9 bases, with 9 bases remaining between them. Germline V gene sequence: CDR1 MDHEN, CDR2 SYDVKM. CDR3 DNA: TGTGCCAGCAGCTCCTCTGTTTCACCCCTCCACTTT. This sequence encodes CASSSSVSPLHF. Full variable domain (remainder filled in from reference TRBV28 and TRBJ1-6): DVKVTQSSRYLVKRTGEKVFLECVQDMDHENMFWYRQDPGLGLRLIYFSYDVKMKEKGDIPEGYSVSREKKERFSLILESASTNQTSMYLCASSSSVSPLHFGNGTRLTVT.

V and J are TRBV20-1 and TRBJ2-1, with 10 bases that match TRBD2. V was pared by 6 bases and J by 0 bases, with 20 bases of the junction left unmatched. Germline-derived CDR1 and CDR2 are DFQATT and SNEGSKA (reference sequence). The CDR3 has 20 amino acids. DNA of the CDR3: TGCAGTGCAAGGGGACAGTTTAGCGGGAGGACTCCTAGCTCCTACAATGAGCAGTTCTTC. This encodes CSARGQFSGRTPSSYNEQFF.

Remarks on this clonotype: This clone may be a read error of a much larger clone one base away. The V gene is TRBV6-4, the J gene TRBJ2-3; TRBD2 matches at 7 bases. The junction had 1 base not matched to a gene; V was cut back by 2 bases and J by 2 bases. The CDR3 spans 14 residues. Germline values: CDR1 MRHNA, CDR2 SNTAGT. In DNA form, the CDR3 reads TGTGCCAGCAGTGACGGGGGGGACACAGATACGCAGTATTTT. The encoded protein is CASSDGGDTDTQYF.

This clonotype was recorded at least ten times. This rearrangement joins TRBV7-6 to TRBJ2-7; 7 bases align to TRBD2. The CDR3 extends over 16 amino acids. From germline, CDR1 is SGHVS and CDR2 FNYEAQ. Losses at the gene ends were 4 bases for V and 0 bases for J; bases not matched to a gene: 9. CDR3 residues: CASSSKGTTSSYEQYF. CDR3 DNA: TGTGCCAGCAGCTCAAAGGGGACTACAAGCTCCTACGAGCAGTACTTC.

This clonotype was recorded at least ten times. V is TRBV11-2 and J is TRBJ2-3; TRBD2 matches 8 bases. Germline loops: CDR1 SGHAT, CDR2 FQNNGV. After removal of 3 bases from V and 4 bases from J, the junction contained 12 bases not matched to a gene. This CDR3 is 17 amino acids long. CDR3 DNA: TGTGCCAGCAGCTTCGGGGGGGCCCGGCCTACGGCAGATACGCAGTATTTT. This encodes CASSFGGARPTADTQYF.

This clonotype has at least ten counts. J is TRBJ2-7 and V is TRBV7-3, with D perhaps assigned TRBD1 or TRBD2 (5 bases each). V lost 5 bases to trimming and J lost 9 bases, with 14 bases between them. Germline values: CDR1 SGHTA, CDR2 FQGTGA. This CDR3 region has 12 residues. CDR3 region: CASSPQSGGQYF. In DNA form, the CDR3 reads TGTGCCAGCAGCCCCCAATCTGGGGGGCAGTACTTC.

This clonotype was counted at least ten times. CDR3 sequence (DNA): TGTGCCAGCAGCTCGGAGCAGGAGGAAAAACTGTTTTTT. Residues: CASSSEQEEKLFF. V and J are TRBV7-9 and TRBJ1-4; D remains unclear. Germline lookup yields CDR1 SEHNR and CDR2 FQNEAQ (reference sequence). Trimming pared 4 bases from V and 8 bases from J, leaving 11 bases between. The CDR3 is 13 amino acids.